The 24 T cell receptor beta chains listed next were all sequenced from one sample in a study of long-term antiretroviral therapy in people with HIV. Runs used v3.0 of the immunoSEQ assay and were done at survey level. Sequencing was performed with immunoSEQ multiplex PCR; in TCRdb, only in-frame clones are kept and a portion is missing. The sample contains approximately 27,000 clones, roughly nine tenths of which appear only once. The sample was unsorted PBMCs, taken 3.1 years after starting antiretroviral therapy. These receptors came from a man between 18 and 29 years old with HIV.

The count of this clone is one. The CDR3 nucleotides are TGTGCCAGCTCACCCCTAGCGGGCGGCAACAATGAGCAGTTCTTC. Translating it yields CASSPLAGGNNEQFF. The chain links TRBV18 to TRBJ2-1; 8 positions agree with TRBD2. Germline V gives CDR1 KGHSH, CDR2 LQKENI. There are 15 residues in the CDR3. V shed 3 bases, J shed 5 bases, and the junction held 6 bases outside the gene matches.

This chain links TRBV21-1 with TRBJ2-4; the table's D gene call, TRBD2, was not cross checked with the DNA. TRBV21-1 is flagged as a pseudogene. The CDR3 sequence is 16 residues long. Written as DNA, the CDR3 is TGTGCCAGCCCAAGGGGGGGTCGGATGGCCAAAAACATTCAGTACTTC. Translated: CASPRGGRMAKNIQYF.

The chain has TRBV25-1 and TRBJ1-1; D possibly corresponds to TRBD1 (6 bases). This CDR3 has 15 amino acids. V lost 3 bases, J lost 3 bases, and 14 bases lay in between. CDR1 and CDR2 (germline): MGHDK, SYGVNS. DNA for the CDR3: TGTGCCAGCAGTGACGACCTCAAGGGGGACACTGAAGCTTTCTTT. Translation: CASSDDLKGDTEAFF. Full variable domain (outside the CDR3, taken from reference TRBV25-1 and TRBJ1-1): EADIYQTPRYLVIGTGKKITLECSQTMGHDKMYWYQQDPGMELHLIHYSYGVNSTEKGDLSSESTVSRIRTEHFPLTLESARPSHTSQYLCASSDDLKGDTEAFFGQGTRLTVV.

The chain is built from TRBV11-2 and TRBJ2-3; D perhaps matches TRBD2 (6 bases). Germline CDR1 SGHAT, CDR2 FQNNGV. V gave up 8 bases and J gave up 1 base, with 16 bases separating them. There are 15 residues in the CDR3. CDR3 DNA: TGTGCCAGCCACCGTACCGGGACTGGCACAGATACGCAGTATTTT. The encoded protein is CASHRTGTGTDTQYF.

The V and J genes are TRBV4-3 and TRBJ1-1; tentative D call: TRBD1 (6 bases). V lost 4 bases to trimming and J lost 5 bases, with 14 bases between them. Germline loops: CDR1 LGHNA, CDR2 YSLEER. The CDR3 totals 14 residues. This CDR3 is CASSRESRGTEAFF. CDR3 bases: TGCGCCAGCAGCCGCGAATCCAGGGGAACTGAAGCTTTCTTT.

The J gene is TRBJ1-3, the V gene TRBV7-9, with D maybe TRBD1 (6 bases). The CDR3 is 15 amino acids. Germline-derived CDR1 and CDR2 are SEHNR and FQNEAQ (reference sequence). Trimming left V 5 bases short and J 3 bases short, with 14 bases between. The chain's CDR3 is CASSPREGDGNTIYF. CDR3 DNA: TGTGCCAGCAGCCCTAGGGAGGGGGATGGAAACACCATATATTTT. Supplemented by reference TRBV7-9 and TRBJ1-3, the full variable domain reads DTGVSQNPRHKITKRGQNVTFRCDPISEHNRLYWYRQTLGQGPEFLTYFQNEAQLEKSRLLSDRFSAERPKGSFSTLEIQRTEQGDSAMYLCASSPREGDGNTIYFGEGSWLTVV.

The V and J genes are TRBV27 and TRBJ2-7, with D perhaps TRBD1 or TRBD2 (6 bases each). The CDR3 runs 14 residues. The germline V gene encodes CDR1 MNHEY and CDR2 SMNVEV (reference sequence). V gave up 6 bases and J gave up 0 bases, with 12 bases separating them. The chain's CDR3 is CASSGGVDSYEQYF. The CDR3, as DNA: TGTGCCAGCAGCGGGGGCGTCGACTCCTACGAGCAGTACTTC.

The CDR3 loop reads CASSYLDSPNEQFF. The CDR3 DNA reads as TGTGCCAGCAGTTACCTCGACAGTCCCAATGAGCAGTTCTTC. The J gene is TRBJ2-1, the V gene TRBV6-6; the D gene is possibly TRBD1 (5 bases). This CDR3 contains 14 residues. Trimming took off 2 bases at V and 6 bases at J, with 11 bases between the two ends. Germline V gene lookup returns CDR1 MNHNY and CDR2 SVGAGI (reference sequence).

The V call is TRBV6-6, the J call TRBJ2-3, with D maybe TRBD2 (6 bases). This CDR3 has 15 amino acids. V was clipped by 6 bases and J by 3 bases, with 16 bases between them. Germline V CDR1 and CDR2: MNHNY, SVGAGI (reference sequence). CDR3 region: CASSRRRAVTDTQYF. In DNA form, the CDR3 reads TGTGCCAGCAGCCGAAGGAGGGCTGTGACAGATACGCAGTATTTT.

The rearrangement joins TRBV27 to TRBJ2-2; D is unclear. CDR1 MNHEY and CDR2 SMNVEV come from the germline V gene (reference sequence). V lost 4 bases to trimming and J lost 4 bases, with 13 bases between them. This CDR3 has 15 amino acids. As DNA, the CDR3 is TGTGCCAGCAGTTCCCACGCACTGCTCACCGGGGAGCTGTTTTTT. Protein product: CASSSHALLTGELFF.

The rearrangement joins TRBV9 to TRBJ2-2, with D possibly being TRBD2 (5 bases). Trimming took off 4 bases at V and 5 bases at J, with 21 bases between the two ends. The germline gives CDR1 SGDLS, CDR2 YYNGEE. The CDR3 sequence is 17 residues long. CDR3 coding DNA: TGTGCCAGCAGCCCCCCCTGGGGAGATACCCTAACCGGGGAGCTGTTTTTT. Translating it yields CASSPPWGDTLTGELFF.

The chain couples TRBV9 to TRBJ2-4, with TRBD1 identical over 7 bases. The CDR3 consists of 15 residues. V shed 4 bases, J shed 5 bases, and the junction held 9 bases outside the gene matches. Germline lookup yields CDR1 SGDLS and CDR2 YYNGEE. The CDR3 DNA sequence: TGTGCCAGCAGCAGTTCGGGGACAGTGGAAAACATTCAGTACTTC. Encoded protein: CASSSSGTVENIQYF.

The chain employs TRBV7-9 and TRBJ1-1; no definite D call. Germline V gives CDR1 SEHNR, CDR2 FQNEAQ (reference sequence). The CDR3 sequence is 12 residues long. V lost 0 bases and J 7 bases, leaving 6 bases between the germline ends. CDR3 in amino acids: CASSLAELEAFF. For the CDR3, the DNA is TGTGCCAGCAGCTTAGCAGAGCTTGAAGCTTTCTTT.

J is TRBJ2-2 and V is TRBV19, with D possibly being TRBD1 (5 bases). V lost 10 bases, J lost 5 bases, and 17 bases lay in between. This CDR3 has 14 amino acids. Germline CDR1 LNHDA, CDR2 SQIVND (reference sequence). The CDR3 here is CATSTVRWTGELFF. DNA for the CDR3: TGTGCCACCTCGACAGTCCGATGGACCGGGGAGCTGTTTTTT.

The chain combines TRBV4-3 with TRBJ2-7, with 8 bases aligning to TRBD2. CDR1 LGHNA and CDR2 YSLEER come from the germline V gene. There are 15 residues in the CDR3. V was clipped by 0 bases and J by 6 bases; unmatched bases: 7. This CDR3 is CASSQDKSGRGEQYF. The CDR3 DNA is TGCGCCAGCAGCCAAGACAAAAGCGGGAGAGGCGAGCAGTACTTC.

V usage is TRBV14 and J usage is TRBJ2-1, with D perhaps TRBD1 (6 bases). The CDR3 consists of 14 residues. The germline V gene encodes CDR1 SGHDN and CDR2 FVKESK. The V end lost 4 bases, the J end lost 7 bases, and 14 bases lay between the germline ends. The CDR3: CASSRRDIFNEQFF. The CDR3 DNA reads as TGTGCCAGCAGCCGAAGGGACATTTTTAATGAGCAGTTCTTC.

This chain connects TRBV21-1 to TRBJ2-6; TRBD2 is the table's D call and was not checked against the DNA. TRBV21-1 is described as a pseudogene. The CDR3 has 16 residues. CDR3: CASPGGRDSGANVLTF. CDR3 coding DNA: TGTGCCAGCCCCGGGGGACGAGACTCTGGGGCCAACGTCCTGACTTTC.

The V gene is TRBV7-9, the J gene TRBJ2-6; D unclear. CDR3 length: 15 residues. Germline CDR1 and CDR2: SEHNR and FQNEAQ (reference sequence). The V gene lost 5 bases and the J gene lost 3 bases, with 11 bases spanning the gap. The CDR3 DNA reads TGTGCCAGCAGCGAATTCATGGGTGGGGCCAACGTCCTGACTTTC. It is translated as CASSEFMGGANVLTF.

The chain has TRBV6-1 and TRBJ1-5, with D uncertain. V lost 10 bases to trimming and J lost 1 base, with 14 bases between them. CDR1 and CDR2 (germline): MNHNS, SASEGT. The length of the CDR3 is 14 residues. CDR3 protein: CATRLILSNQPQHF. The DNA for the CDR3 is TGTGCCACTCGACTGATTCTGAGCAATCAGCCCCAGCATTTT.

This chain uses TRBV7-9 with TRBJ2-7, with TRBD2 as a possible D gene (7 bases). Germline V gene sequence: CDR1 SEHNR, CDR2 FQNEAQ (reference sequence). The CDR3 spans 15 residues. V lost 4 bases to trimming and J lost 4 bases, with 17 bases between them. The CDR3 is CASSWEGGLPYEQYF. CDR3 bases: TGTGCCAGCAGCTGGGAGGGGGGGCTACCTTACGAGCAGTACTTC.

CDR3 in DNA: TGTGCCAGCATGGACAGGGAGTCCTACGAGCAGTACTTC. Its protein product is CASMDRESYEQYF. The chain links TRBV4-2 to TRBJ2-7; 8 bases are shared with TRBD1. Germline V gene lookup returns CDR1 LGHNA and CDR2 YNFKEQ. V was clipped by 7 bases and J by 1 base; unmatched bases: 3. The CDR3 sequence is 13 residues long.

The CDR3 coding sequence is TGTGCCATTGCCCGGCGGAACAATGAGCAGTTCTTC. Amino acid sequence: CAIARRNNEQFF. V usage is TRBV10-3 and J usage is TRBJ2-1; D remains ambiguous. The CDR3 runs 12 residues. Trimming stripped 9 bases from V and 5 bases from J, with 11 bases between. CDR1 ENHRY and CDR2 SYGVKD come from the germline V gene.

Regarding this clone: Mismatch with germline at one junction end may stem from a read error. The genes are TRBV7-3 and TRBJ2-1; 10 nucleotides align to TRBD1. The CDR3 covers 14 residues. Germline loops: CDR1 SGHTA, CDR2 FQGTGA. CDR3 bases: TGCGCCAGCAGCATGGGACAGGGGTACGGTGAGCAGTTCTTC. Protein: CASSMGQGYGEQFF.

The rearrangement uses TRBV9 and TRBJ1-1; D possibly corresponds to TRBD1 (6 bases). Germline V gene sequence: CDR1 SGDLS, CDR2 YYNGEE. There are 15 residues in the CDR3. V was trimmed by 0 bases and J by 5 bases, leaving 14 bases between them. DNA of the CDR3: TGTGCCAGCAGCGTAGACCCTACAGGGAGGACTGAAGCTTTCTTT. This encodes CASSVDPTGRTEAFF.